This T cell receptor (beta chain) was documented in a study of patients and donors after allogeneic stem cell transplantation. TCRdb re-analysed the RT-PCR reads in MiXCR, keeping a single row per CDR3 protein. The sample consists of some 880,000 distinct CDR3 sequences, roughly 18% of them appearing once. This clonotype was seen repeatedly, ten times or more. V lost 0 bases, J lost 12 bases, and 6 bases lay in between. The length of the CDR3 is 11 residues. This sequence joins TRBV12-3 or TRBV12-4 and TRBJ1-3; D is unclear. The sequenced sample was blood, either unsorted or a sorted T cell fraction (not recorded which). This clonotype was obtained from a human donor who was either an allogeneic HSCT recipient or a stem cell or donor lymphocyte infusion donor (not recorded which). It is not recorded whose cells these are; they may come from a transplant donor. CDR3 in amino acids: CASSLAGLIYF. In DNA form, the CDR3 reads TGTGCCAGCAGTTTAGCCGGGCTCATATATTTT.